Listed below are T cell receptor beta chains from one sample, sequenced in a study of CD8+CD57+ T cells in acquired aplastic anemia. TCRdb re-called the reads with MiXCR, one entry per CDR3 protein. Of 250,000 to 350,000 distinct CDR3 sequences detected, around three fifths appear once; the ten largest clones hold 6.5% to 10%. Source material: sorted CD4+, CD8+, or CD8+CD57+ T cells (not recorded which) from PBMCs. The receptors were gathered from a human donor with severe aplastic anemia or a healthy control (not recorded which). Each CDR3 is given with its conserved first and last residue. The D gene is left open where the match is weak. The size of a clone is reported for some rows only, either as once, few or many, or as a class for expanded clones.

j_gene: TRBJ2-1; v_gene: TRBV29-1; abundance: -; d_gene: -; CDR3aa: CSVPFGAVYNEQFF; CDR3nt: TGCAGCGTTCCCTTTGGGGCAGTATACAATGAGCAGTTCTTC
j_gene: TRBJ1-5; v_gene: TRBV6-2/TRBV6-3; abundance: -; d_gene: -; CDR3aa: CASRAGLGEKQPQHF; CDR3nt: TGTGCCAGCAGAGCTGGACTCGGCGAGAAACAGCCCCAGCATTTT
j_gene: TRBJ1-1; v_gene: TRBV11-2; abundance: -; d_gene: -; CDR3aa: CASSFKGERGEAFF; CDR3nt: TGTGCCAGCAGCTTTAAGGGGGAAAGGGGAGAAGCTTTCTTT
j_gene: TRBJ1-2; v_gene: TRBV6-5; abundance: many; d_gene: TRBD1; CDR3aa: CASSYSIDAGTGDGYTF; CDR3nt: TGTGCCAGCAGTTACTCCATAGATGCCGGGACAGGGGATGGCTACACCTTC
j_gene: TRBJ2-6; v_gene: TRBV28; abundance: -; d_gene: -; CDR3aa: CASRLGANVLTF; CDR3nt: TGTGCCAGCAGGTTAGGGGCCAACGTCCTGACTTTC
j_gene: TRBJ1-5; v_gene: TRBV24-1; abundance: few; d_gene: -; CDR3aa: CATRPGGNQPQHF; CDR3nt: TGTGCCACCAGGCCCGGGGGCAATCAGCCCCAGCATTTT
j_gene: TRBJ2-3; v_gene: TRBV5-1; abundance: -; d_gene: -; CDR3aa: CASSLEDAQYF; CDR3nt: TGCGCCAGCAGCTTGGAAGATGCGCAGTATTTT
j_gene: TRBJ1-6; v_gene: TRBV7-6; abundance: -; d_gene: TRBD1; CDR3aa: CASSWGQGFSPLHF; CDR3nt: TGTGCCAGCAGCTGGGGACAGGGTTTTTCACCCCTCCACTTT
j_gene: TRBJ2-7; v_gene: TRBV10-2; abundance: -; d_gene: TRBD1; CDR3aa: CASRKGQGSEQYF; CDR3nt: TGCGCCAGCAGGAAGGGACAGGGATCCGAGCAGTACTTC
j_gene: TRBJ1-1; v_gene: TRBV5-1; abundance: -; d_gene: -; CDR3aa: CASSLNPGQYTEAFF; CDR3nt: TGCGCCAGCAGCTTAAACCCCGGACAGTACACTGAAGCTTTCTTT